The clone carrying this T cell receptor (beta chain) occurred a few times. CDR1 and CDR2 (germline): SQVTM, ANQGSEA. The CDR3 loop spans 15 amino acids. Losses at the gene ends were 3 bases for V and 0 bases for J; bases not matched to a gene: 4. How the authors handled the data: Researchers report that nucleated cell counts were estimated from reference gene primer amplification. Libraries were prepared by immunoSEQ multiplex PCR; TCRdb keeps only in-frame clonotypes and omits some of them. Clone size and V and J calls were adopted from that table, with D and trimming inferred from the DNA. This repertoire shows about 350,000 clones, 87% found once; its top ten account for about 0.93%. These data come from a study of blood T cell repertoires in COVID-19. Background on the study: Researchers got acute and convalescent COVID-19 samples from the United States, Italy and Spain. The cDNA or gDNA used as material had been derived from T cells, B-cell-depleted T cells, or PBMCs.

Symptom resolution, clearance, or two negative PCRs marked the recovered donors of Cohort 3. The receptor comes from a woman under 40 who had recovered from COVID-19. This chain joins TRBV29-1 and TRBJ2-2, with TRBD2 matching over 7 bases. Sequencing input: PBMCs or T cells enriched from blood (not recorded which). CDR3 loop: CSVDGGGANTGELFF. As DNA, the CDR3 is TGCAGCGTTGATGGCGGGGGAGCGAACACCGGGGAGCTGTTTTTT.